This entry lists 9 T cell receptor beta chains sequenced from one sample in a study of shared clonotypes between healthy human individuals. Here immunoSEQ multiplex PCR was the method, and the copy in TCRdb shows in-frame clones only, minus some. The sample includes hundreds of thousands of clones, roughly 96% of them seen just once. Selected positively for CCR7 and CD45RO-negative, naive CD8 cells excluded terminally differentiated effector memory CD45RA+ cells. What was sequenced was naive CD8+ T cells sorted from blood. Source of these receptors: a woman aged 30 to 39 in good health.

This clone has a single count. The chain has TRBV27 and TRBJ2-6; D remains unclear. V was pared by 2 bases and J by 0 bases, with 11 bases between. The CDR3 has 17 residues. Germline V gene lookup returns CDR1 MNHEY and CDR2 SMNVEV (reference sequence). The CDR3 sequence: CASSLTPTTSGANVLTF. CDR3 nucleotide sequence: TGTGCCAGCAGTTTAACACCAACAACCTCTGGGGCCAACGTCCTGACTTTC.

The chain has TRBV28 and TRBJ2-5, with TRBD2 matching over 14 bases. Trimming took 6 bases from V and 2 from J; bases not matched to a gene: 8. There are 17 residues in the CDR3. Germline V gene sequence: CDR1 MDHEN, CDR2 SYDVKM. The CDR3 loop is CASSRGLAGVRQETQYF. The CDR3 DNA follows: TGTGCCAGCAGCCGGGGACTAGCGGGAGTACGGCAAGAGACCCAGTACTTC.

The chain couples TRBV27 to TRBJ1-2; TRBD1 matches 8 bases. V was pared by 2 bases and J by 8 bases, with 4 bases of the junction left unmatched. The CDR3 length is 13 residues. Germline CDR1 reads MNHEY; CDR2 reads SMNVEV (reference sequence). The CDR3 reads CASSLLQGAGYTF. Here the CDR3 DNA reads TGTGCCAGCAGTTTACTCCAGGGGGCAGGCTACACCTTC.

This CDR3 reads CASSNIDYEQYF. CDR3 DNA sequence: TGTGCCAGCAGTAACATAGACTACGAGCAGTACTTC. The chain recombines TRBV2 with TRBJ2-7, with D unresolved. Germline loops: CDR1 SNHLY, CDR2 FYNNEI. This CDR3 has 12 amino acids. V dropped 5 bases and J dropped 3 bases, with 8 bases sitting between them.

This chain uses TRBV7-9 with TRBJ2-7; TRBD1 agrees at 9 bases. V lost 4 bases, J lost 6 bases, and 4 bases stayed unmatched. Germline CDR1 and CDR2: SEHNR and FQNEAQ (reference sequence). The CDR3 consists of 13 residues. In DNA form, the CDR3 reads TGTGCCAGCAGCTCGGACAGGGGTGGCGAGCAGTACTTC. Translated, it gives CASSSDRGGEQYF.

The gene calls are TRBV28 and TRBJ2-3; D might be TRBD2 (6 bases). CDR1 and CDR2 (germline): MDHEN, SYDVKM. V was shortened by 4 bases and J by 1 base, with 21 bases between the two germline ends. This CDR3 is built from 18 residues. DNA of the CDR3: TGTGCCAGCAGTTCGCCCATTAGACTAGTGGGGGGCACAGATACGCAGTATTTT. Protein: CASSSPIRLVGGTDTQYF. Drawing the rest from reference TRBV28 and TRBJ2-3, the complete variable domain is DVKVTQSSRYLVKRTGEKVFLECVQDMDHENMFWYRQDPGLGLRLIYFSYDVKMKEKGDIPEGYSVSREKKERFSLILESASTNQTSMYLCASSSPIRLVGGTDTQYFGPGTRLTVL.

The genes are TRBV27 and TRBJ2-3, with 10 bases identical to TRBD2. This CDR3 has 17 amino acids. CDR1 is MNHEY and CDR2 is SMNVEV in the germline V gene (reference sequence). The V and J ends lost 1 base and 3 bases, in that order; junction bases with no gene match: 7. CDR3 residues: CASSLLASGSGTDTQYF. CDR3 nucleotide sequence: TGTGCCAGCAGTTTATTGGCTAGCGGGAGTGGGACAGATACGCAGTATTTT.

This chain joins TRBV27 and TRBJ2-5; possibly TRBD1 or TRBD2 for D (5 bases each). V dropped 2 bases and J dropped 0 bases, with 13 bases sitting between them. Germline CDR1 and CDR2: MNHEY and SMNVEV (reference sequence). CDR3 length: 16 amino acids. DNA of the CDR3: TGTGCCAGCAGTTTAACCCCGACAGCGGACCAAGAGACCCAGTACTTC. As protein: CASSLTPTADQETQYF.

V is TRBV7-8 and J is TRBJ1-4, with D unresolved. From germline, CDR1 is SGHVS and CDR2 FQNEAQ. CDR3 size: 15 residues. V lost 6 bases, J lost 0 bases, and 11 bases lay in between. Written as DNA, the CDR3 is TGTGCCAGCAGGGGAAGATTCACAACTAATGAAAAACTGTTTTTT. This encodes CASRGRFTTNEKLFF. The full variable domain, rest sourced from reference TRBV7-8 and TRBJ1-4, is GAGVSQSPRYKVAKRGQDVALRCDPISGHVSLFWYQQALGQGPEFLTYFQNEAQLDKSGLPSDRFFAERPEGSVSTLKIQRTQQEDSAVYLCASRGRFTTNEKLFFGSGTQLSVL.